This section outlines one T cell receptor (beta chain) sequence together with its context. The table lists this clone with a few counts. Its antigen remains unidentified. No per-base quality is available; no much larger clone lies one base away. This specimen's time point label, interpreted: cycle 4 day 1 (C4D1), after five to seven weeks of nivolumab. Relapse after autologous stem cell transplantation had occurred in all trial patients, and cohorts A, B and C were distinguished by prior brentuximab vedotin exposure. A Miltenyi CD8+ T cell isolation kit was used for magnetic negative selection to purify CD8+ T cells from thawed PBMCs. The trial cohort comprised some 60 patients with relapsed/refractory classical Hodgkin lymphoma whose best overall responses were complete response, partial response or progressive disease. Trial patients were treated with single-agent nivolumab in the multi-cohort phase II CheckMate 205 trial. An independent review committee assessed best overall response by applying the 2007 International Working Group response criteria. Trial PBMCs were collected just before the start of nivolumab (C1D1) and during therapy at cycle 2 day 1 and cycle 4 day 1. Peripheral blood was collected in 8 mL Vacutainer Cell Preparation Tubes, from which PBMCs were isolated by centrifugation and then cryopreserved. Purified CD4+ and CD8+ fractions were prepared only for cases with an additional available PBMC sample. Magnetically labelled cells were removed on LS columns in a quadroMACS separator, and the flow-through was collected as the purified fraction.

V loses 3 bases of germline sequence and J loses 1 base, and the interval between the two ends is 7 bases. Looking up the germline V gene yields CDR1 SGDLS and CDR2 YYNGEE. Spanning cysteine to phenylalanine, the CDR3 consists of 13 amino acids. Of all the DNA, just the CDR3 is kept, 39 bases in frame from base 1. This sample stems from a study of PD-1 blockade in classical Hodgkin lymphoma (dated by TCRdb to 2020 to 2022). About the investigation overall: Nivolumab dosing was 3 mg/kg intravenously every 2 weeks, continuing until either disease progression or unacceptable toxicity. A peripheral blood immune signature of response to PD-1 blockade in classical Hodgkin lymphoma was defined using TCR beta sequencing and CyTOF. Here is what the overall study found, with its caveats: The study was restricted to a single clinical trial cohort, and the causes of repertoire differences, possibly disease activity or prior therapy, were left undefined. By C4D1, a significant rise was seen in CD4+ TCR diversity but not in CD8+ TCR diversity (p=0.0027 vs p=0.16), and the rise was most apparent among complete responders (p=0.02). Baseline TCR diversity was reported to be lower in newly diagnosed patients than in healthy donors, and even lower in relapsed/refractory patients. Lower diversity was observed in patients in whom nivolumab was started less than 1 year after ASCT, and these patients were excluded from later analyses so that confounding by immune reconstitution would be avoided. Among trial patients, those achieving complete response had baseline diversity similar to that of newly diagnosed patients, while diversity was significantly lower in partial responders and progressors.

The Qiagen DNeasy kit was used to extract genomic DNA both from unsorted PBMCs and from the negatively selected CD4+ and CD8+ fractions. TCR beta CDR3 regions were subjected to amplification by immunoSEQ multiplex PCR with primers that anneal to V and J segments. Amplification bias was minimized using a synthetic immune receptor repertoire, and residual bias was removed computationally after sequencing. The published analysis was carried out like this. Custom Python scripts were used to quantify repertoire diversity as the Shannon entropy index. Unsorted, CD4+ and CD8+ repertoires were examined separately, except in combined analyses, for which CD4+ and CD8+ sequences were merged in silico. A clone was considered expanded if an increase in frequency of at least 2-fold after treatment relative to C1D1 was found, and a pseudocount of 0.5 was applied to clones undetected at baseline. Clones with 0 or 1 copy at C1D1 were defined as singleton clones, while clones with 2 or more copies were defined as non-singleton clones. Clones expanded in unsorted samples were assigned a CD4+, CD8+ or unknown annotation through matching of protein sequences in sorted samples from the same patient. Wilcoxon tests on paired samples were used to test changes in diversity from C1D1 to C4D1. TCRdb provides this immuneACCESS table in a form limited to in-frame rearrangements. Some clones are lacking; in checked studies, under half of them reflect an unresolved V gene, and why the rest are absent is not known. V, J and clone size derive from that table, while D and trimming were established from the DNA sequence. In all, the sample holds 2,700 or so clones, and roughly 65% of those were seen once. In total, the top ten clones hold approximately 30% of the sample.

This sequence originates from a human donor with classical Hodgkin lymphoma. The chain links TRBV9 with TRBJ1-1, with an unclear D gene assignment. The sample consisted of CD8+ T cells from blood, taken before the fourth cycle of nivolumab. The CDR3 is CASSGLGNTEAFF. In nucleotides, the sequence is TGTGCCAGCAGCGGTTTAGGGAACACTGAAGCTTTCTTT.